Included here is one T cell receptor beta chain sequence, with context. Its cognate antigen is unknown. These data come from a study of regulatory T cells in long-lasting Graves disease. Study-wide results and limits: Thyroid tissue was not studied; only peripheral blood was. Newly diagnosed disease favored TRBV20-1 and TRBJ2-1 over persistent disease.

In building TCR beta libraries, iRepertoire HTBI primers were used together with Arm-PCR of CDR3 regions. TCRdb recomputed calls from the multiplex PCR reads with MiXCR, one row per CDR3 protein. The data contain 400,000 to 500,000 distinct CDR3 sequences, less than 25% of them singletons. The time point here: persistent/refractory GD, antithyroid drugs over 5 years with positive TRAb. PBMCs were the source of the RNA used for TCR sequencing. Each patient gave Nine milliliters of EDTA-anticoagulated peripheral blood. Germline CDR1 reads DFQATT; CDR2 reads SNEGSKA (reference sequence). With 5 bases removed from V and 1 base from J, the gap between germline ends came to 26 bases. This CDR3 has 18 amino acids.

This clonotype originated in a female donor with Graves disease. The sequences come from peripheral blood mononuclear cells (PBMCs), collected when the disease was refractory, from a patient treated with antithyroid drugs. The chain uses TRBV20-1 and TRBJ1-2; no clear D. The CDR3 is CSAVHSQAPQPLNYGYTF. Written as DNA, the CDR3 is TGCAGTGCTGTCCATTCCCAAGCCCCACAACCTCTTAACTATGGCTACACCTTC.